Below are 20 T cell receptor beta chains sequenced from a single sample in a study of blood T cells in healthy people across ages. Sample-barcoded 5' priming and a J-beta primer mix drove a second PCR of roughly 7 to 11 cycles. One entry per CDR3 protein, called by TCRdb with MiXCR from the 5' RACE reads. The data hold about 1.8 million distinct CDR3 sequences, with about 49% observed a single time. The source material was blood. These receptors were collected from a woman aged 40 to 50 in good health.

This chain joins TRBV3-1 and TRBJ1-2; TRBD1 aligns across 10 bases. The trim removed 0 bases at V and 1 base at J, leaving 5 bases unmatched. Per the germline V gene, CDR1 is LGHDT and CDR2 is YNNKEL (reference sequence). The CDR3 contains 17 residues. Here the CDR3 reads CASSQEWGTGDNYGYTF. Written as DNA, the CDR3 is TGTGCCAGCAGCCAAGAATGGGGGACAGGGGATAACTATGGCTACACCTTC.

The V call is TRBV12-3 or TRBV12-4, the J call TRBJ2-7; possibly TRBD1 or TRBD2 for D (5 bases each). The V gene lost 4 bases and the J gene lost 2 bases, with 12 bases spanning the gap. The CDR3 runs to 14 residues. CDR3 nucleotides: TGTGCCAGCAGTTACGGGGCCTTCCCCTACGAGCAGTACTTC. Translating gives CASSYGAFPYEQYF.

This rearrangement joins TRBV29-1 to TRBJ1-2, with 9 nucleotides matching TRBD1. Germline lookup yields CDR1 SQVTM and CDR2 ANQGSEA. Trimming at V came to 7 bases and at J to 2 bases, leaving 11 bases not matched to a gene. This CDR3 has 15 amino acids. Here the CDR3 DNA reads TGCAGCGCCCCAAGTCCCGGGACAGGGAACTATGGCTACACCTTC. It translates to CSAPSPGTGNYGYTF. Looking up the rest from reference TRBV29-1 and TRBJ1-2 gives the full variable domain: SAVISQKPSRDICQRGTSLTIQCQVDSQVTMMFWYRQQPGQSLTLIATANQGSEATYESGFVIDKFPISRPNLTFSTLTVSNMSPEDSSIYLCSAPSPGTGNYGYTFGSGTRLTVV.

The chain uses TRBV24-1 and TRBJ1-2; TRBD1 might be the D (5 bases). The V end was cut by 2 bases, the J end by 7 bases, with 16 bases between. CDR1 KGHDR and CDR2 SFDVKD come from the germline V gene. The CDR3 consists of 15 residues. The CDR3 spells CATSDSTPGQAGYTF. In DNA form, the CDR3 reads TGTGCCACCAGTGATTCTACCCCGGGGCAAGCTGGCTACACCTTC.

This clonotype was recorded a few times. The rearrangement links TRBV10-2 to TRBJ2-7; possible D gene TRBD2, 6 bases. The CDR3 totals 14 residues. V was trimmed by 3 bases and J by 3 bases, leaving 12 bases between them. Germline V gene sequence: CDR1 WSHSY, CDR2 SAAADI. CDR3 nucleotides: TGCGCCAGCAGTGACGGACACGGGGGCTACGAGCAGTACTTC. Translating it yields CASSDGHGGYEQYF.

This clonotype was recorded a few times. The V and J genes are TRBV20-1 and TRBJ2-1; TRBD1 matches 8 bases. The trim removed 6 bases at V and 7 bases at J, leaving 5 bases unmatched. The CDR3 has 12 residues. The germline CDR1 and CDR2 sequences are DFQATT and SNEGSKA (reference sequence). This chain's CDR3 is CSAPGGVNEQFF. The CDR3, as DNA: TGCAGTGCCCCAGGGGGCGTGAATGAGCAGTTCTTC.

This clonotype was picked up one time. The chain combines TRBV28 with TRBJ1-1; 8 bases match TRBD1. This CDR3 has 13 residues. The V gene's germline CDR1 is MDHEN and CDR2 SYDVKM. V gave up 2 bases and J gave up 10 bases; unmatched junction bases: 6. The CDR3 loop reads CASSLGTGPRAFF. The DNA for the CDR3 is TGTGCCAGCAGTTTAGGGACAGGCCCTCGAGCTTTCTTT.

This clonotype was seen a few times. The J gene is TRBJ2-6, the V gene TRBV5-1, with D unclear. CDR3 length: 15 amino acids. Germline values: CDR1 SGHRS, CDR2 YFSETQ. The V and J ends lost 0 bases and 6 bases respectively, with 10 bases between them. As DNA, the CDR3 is TGCGCCAGCAGCTTGGATGGCAGCAAGGCCAACGTCCTGACTTTC. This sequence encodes CASSLDGSKANVLTF.

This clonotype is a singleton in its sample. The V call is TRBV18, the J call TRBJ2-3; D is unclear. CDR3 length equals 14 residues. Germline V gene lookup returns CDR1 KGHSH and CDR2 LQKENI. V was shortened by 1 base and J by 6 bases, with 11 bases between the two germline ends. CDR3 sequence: CASSPREWSDTQYF. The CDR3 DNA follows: TGTGCCAGCTCACCACGTGAATGGTCCGATACGCAGTATTTT. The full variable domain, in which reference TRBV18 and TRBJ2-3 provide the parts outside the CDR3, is NAGVMQNPRHLVRRRGQEARLRCSPMKGHSHVYWYRQLPEEGLKFMVYLQKENIIDESGMPKERFSAEFPKEGPSILRIQQVVRGDSAAYFCASSPREWSDTQYFGPGTRLTVL.

CDR3 coding DNA: TGTGCCAGCAGCACGGCCTGGGCCCAAGAGACCCAGTACTTC. Its translation: CASSTAWAQETQYF. The gene calls are TRBV6-2 or TRBV6-3 and TRBJ2-5; D ambiguous. V lost 6 bases to trimming and J lost 1 base, with 12 bases between them. CDR1 is MNHEY and CDR2 is SVGEGT in the germline V gene. The CDR3 length is 14 residues.

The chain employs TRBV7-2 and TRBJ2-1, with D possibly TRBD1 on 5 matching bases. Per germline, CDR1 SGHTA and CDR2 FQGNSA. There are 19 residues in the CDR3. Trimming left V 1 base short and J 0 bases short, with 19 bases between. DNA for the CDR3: TGTGCCAGCAGCTTAGTCGACAGACCGGCCTATAGCTCCTACAATGAGCAGTTCTTC. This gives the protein CASSLVDRPAYSSYNEQFF.

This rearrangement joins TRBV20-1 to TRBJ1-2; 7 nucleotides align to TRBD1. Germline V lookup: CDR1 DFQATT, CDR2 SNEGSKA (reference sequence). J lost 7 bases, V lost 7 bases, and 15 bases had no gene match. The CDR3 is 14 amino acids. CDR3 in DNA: TGCAGTGTTACCAGACTGACAGGGCGAAGTGGCTACACCTTC. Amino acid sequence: CSVTRLTGRSGYTF.

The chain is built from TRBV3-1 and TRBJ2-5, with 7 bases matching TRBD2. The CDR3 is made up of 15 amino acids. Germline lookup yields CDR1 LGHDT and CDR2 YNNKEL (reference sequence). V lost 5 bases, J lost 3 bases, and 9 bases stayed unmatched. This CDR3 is CASSYRAGRKETQYF. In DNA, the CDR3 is TGTGCCAGCAGCTACCGAGCGGGGAGGAAAGAGACCCAGTACTTC.

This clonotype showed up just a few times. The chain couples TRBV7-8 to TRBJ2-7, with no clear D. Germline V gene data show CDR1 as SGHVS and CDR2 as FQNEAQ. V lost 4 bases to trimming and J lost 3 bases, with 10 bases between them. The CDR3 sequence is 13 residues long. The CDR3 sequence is CASSYLSDYEQYF. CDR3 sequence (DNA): TGTGCCAGCAGCTATCTTTCCGACTACGAGCAGTACTTC.

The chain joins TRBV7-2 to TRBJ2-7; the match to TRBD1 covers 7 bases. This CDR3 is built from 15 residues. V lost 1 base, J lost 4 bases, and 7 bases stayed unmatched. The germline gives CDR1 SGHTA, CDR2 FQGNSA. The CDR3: CASSLGGDRLYEQYF. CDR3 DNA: TGTGCCAGCAGCTTAGGTGGGGACAGACTATACGAGCAGTACTTC.

The CDR3 region is CASSPQVSQAETQYF. The CDR3, as DNA: TGTGCCAGCAGTCCACAAGTAAGCCAGGCGGAGACCCAGTACTTC. This chain connects TRBV28 to TRBJ2-5; D unresolved. V lost 5 bases and J lost 5, with 18 bases in between. Looked up from germline, CDR1 is MDHEN and CDR2 is SYDVKM. The CDR3 is made up of 15 amino acids.

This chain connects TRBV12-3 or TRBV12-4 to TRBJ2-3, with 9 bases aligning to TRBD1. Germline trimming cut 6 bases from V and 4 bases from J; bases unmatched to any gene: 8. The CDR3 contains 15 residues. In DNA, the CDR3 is TGTGCCAGCAGCGGACCGGGACAGGGTCCAGATACGCAGTATTTT. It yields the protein CASSGPGQGPDTQYF.

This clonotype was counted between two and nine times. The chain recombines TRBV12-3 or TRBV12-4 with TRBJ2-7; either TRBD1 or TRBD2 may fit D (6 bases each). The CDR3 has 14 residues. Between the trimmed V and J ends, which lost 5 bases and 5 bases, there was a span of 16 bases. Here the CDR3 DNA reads TGTGCCAGCAGTCCCGGGACGGGGGCCGACGAGCAGTACTTC. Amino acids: CASSPGTGADEQYF.

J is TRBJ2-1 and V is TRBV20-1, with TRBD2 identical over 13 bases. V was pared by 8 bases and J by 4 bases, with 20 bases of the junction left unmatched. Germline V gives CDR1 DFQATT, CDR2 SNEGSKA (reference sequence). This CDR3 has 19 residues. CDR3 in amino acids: CSTILAGGLHRIRYNEQFF. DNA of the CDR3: TGCAGTACGATACTAGCGGGGGGGCTCCATCGCATCCGATACAATGAGCAGTTCTTC.

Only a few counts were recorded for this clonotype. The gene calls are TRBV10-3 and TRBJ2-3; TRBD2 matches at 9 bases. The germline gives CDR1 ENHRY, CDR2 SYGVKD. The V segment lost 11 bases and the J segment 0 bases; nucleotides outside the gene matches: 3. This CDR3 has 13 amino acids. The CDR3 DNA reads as TGTGCCGTAGGACTAGCGAGCACAGATACGCAGTATTTT. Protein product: CAVGLASTDTQYF.